One sample yielded the 31 T cell receptor beta chains listed below, sequenced in a study of post-analysis software for immune sequencing data. Whole-study findings and limits: Five or six TRBV segments, TRBV5-6, TRBV5-1 and TRBV20-1 among them, were found more frequent in patients than controls.

The TCR beta cDNA libraries contained unique molecular identifiers. TCRdb ran MiXCR on the PCR reads and lists one entry per CDR3 protein. The data show roughly 570,000 distinct CDR3 sequences, with approximately 31% seen just once and less than 6% held by the top ten. These receptors' antigens are unknown. The sample consisted of blood. These receptor sequences come from a girl aged 2 to 17 with multiple sclerosis.

This sequence joins TRBV18 and TRBJ2-5; 7 positions match TRBD2. The CDR3 has 16 residues. CDR1 is KGHSH, CDR2 LQKENI, per germline. The J segment lost 2 bases and the V segment lost 1 base, leaving 7 bases of the junction unmatched. CDR3 loop: CASSPRSLAAQETQYF. The DNA for the CDR3 is TGTGCCAGCTCACCACGGTCGCTAGCGGCTCAAGAGACCCAGTACTTC. Complete variable domain (other parts from reference TRBV18 and TRBJ2-5): NAGVMQNPRHLVRRRGQEARLRCSPMKGHSHVYWYRQLPEEGLKFMVYLQKENIIDESGMPKERFSAEFPKEGPSILRIQQVVRGDSAAYFCASSPRSLAAQETQYFGPGTRLLVL.

The V and J genes are TRBV27 and TRBJ1-6; D is undetermined. The CDR3 runs 16 residues. Germline lookup yields CDR1 MNHEY and CDR2 SMNVEV (reference sequence). Trimming left V 6 bases short and J 10 bases short, with 22 bases between. CDR3 in DNA: TGTGCCAGCAGCCCCTCCGGGGTAGGACCTTTGTCACCCCTCCACTTT. It yields the protein CASSPSGVGPLSPLHF.

This clonotype was observed a handful of times. V gene TRBV15 combines with J gene TRBJ2-5, with D unresolved. V lost 7 bases, J lost 3 bases, and 15 bases lay in between. CDR1 is LNHNV, CDR2 YYDKDF, per germline (reference sequence). CDR3 length equals 14 residues. The CDR3 DNA sequence: TGTGCCACCAAAACAAAGGGCGGAGAAGAGACCCAGTACTTC. It is translated as CATKTKGGEETQYF.

The chain is built from TRBV5-1 and TRBJ2-5; D remains unclear. The CDR3 extends over 13 amino acids. The V gene's germline CDR1 is SGHRS and CDR2 YFSETQ. V dropped 2 bases and J dropped 1 base, with 6 bases sitting between them. CDR3 loop: CASSFRIQETQYF. CDR3 nucleotide sequence: TGCGCCAGCAGCTTCAGAATCCAAGAGACCCAGTACTTC.

A remark on this clonotype: Here the CDR3 omits its conserved ending phenylalanine or tryptophan, so a read error is the likely source. The CDR3 reads CASSLGGISNQPQHV. The CDR3 nucleotides read TGCGCCAGCAGCTTGGGGGGGATTAGCAATCAGCCCCAGCATGTT. The rearrangement links TRBV5-1 to TRBJ1-5; a possible D gene is TRBD1 (5 bases). This CDR3 contains 15 residues. The germline V gene has CDR1 SGHRS and CDR2 YFSETQ. V was shortened by 0 bases and J by 0 bases, with 7 bases between the two germline ends.

This clonotype was seen a handful of times. The gene calls are TRBV6-1 and TRBJ2-3; 8 nucleotides line up with TRBD1. The V gene's germline CDR1 is MNHNS and CDR2 SASEGT. The CDR3 is made up of 12 amino acids. J lost 7 bases, V lost 10 bases, and 7 bases had no gene match. Written as DNA, the CDR3 is TGTGCCACCAGACAGGGGATTAATACGCAGTATTTT. Its protein is CATRQGINTQYF.

This clonotype was observed a few times. One end of the junction is discordant with germline, which a read error may explain. The chain combines TRBV10-3 with TRBJ1-6, with D perhaps matching TRBD1 (6 bases). The CDR3 runs to 15 residues. Germline CDR1 reads ENHRY; CDR2 reads SYGVKD. The DNA for the CDR3 is TGTGCCATCAGGGCCGGGACAAATAATAATTCCCCCCTCCACTTT. Amino acid sequence: CAIRAGTNNNSPLHF.

V is TRBV12-3 or TRBV12-4 and J is TRBJ1-1; unclear D gene. The V end lost 9 bases, the J end lost 8 bases, and 22 bases lay between the germline ends. This CDR3 is built from 14 residues. The chain's CDR3 is CASLKGLLTGEAFF. The CDR3 bases are TGTGCCAGTTTAAAAGGGTTACTGACGGGAGAAGCTTTCTTT.

V gene TRBV20-1 combines with J gene TRBJ1-1, with a tentative D call TRBD1 (5 bases). V lost 7 bases and J lost 10, with 22 bases in between. The CDR3 has 13 residues. The germline CDR1 and CDR2 sequences are DFQATT and SNEGSKA (reference sequence). The CDR3 here is CSVRGLILPGAFF. The CDR3 coding sequence is TGCAGTGTTAGGGGACTCATCTTGCCTGGAGCTTTCTTT.

The chain links TRBV14 to TRBJ2-1; D might be TRBD1 (5 bases). The CDR3 runs to 15 residues. Germline loops: CDR1 SGHDN, CDR2 FVKESK. The ends were cut back, 1 base at V and 4 bases at J, with 11 bases in the middle. CDR3 in amino acids: CASSQGGLGYNEQFF. For the CDR3, the DNA is TGTGCCAGCAGCCAAGGGGGCCTGGGTTACAATGAGCAGTTCTTC.

This clonotype came up a few times. The chain has TRBV11-3 and TRBJ2-7; a weak D match, TRBD2 (5 bases). Germline V CDR1 and CDR2: SGHNT, YENEEA. Between the trimmed V and J ends, which lost 1 base and 3 bases, there was a span of 7 bases. The CDR3 spans 13 residues. The CDR3 region has the DNA TGTGCCAGCAGCTTAGGACTAAACTACGAGCAGTACTTC. Translated: CASSLGLNYEQYF.

The chain combines TRBV20-1 with TRBJ1-5; D not certain. The CDR3 contains 15 residues. The V end was cut by 4 bases, the J end by 0 bases, with 13 bases between. CDR1 and CDR2 (germline): DFQATT, SNEGSKA (reference sequence). CDR3 DNA: TGCAGTGCTATTCGGCAGCCTTATAGCAATCAGCCCCAGCATTTT. Translation: CSAIRQPYSNQPQHF.

The rearrangement joins TRBV29-1 to TRBJ1-1; D remains ambiguous. The CDR3 spans 13 residues. The germline gives CDR1 SQVTM, CDR2 ANQGSEA. The germline V and J ends were trimmed by 3 bases and 0 bases, with 8 bases remaining between them. CDR3 sequence (DNA): TGCAGCGTTGAGAGGGTCATGAACACTGAAGCTTTCTTT. Protein sequence: CSVERVMNTEAFF.

The chain carries TRBV15 and TRBJ2-5, with no clear D. CDR1 is LNHNV and CDR2 is YYDKDF in the germline V gene (reference sequence). V was cut by 3 bases and J by 1 base, with 12 bases left in between. The CDR3 covers 15 residues. CDR3 sequence reads: CATSSTDGFQETQYF. Written as DNA, the CDR3 is TGTGCCACCAGCAGTACGGACGGATTCCAAGAGACCCAGTACTTC.

The DNA for the CDR3 is TGCAGTGCTCCCGGGACCTCTACCTACGAGCAGTACTTC. Translated: CSAPGTSTYEQYF. V is TRBV20-1 and J is TRBJ2-7; D assignment may be TRBD1 or TRBD2 (5 bases each). Germline loops: CDR1 DFQATT, CDR2 SNEGSKA (reference sequence). The CDR3 has 13 amino acids. Trimming cost V 5 bases and J 2 bases, with 13 bases left between them.

The CDR3 loop reads CSSGQGNASYGYTF. CDR3 DNA sequence: TGCAGTTCGGGACAGGGGAACGCAAGCTATGGCTACACCTTC. The rearrangement uses TRBV20-1 and TRBJ1-2; TRBD1 matches 10 bases. Germline lookup yields CDR1 DFQATT and CDR2 SNEGSKA (reference sequence). The CDR3 has 14 amino acids. V shed 8 bases, J shed 4 bases, and the junction held 10 bases outside the gene matches.

V usage is TRBV7-9 and J usage is TRBJ2-5; D remains ambiguous. The J call may be mistaken, given a closer DNA end match to TRBJ2-7. CDR3 length equals 13 residues. Germline CDR1 reads SEHNR; CDR2 reads FQNEAQ (reference sequence). CDR3 in DNA: TGTGCCAGCAGCTTAACCATTCGCAACGAGCAGTACTTC. Translation: CASSLTIRNEQYF.

The chain is built from TRBV11-2 and TRBJ2-3; either TRBD1 or TRBD2 may supply D (5 bases each). With 5 bases removed from V and 1 base from J, the gap between germline ends came to 10 bases. The CDR3 is made up of 14 amino acids. The germline gives CDR1 SGHAT, CDR2 FQNNGV. The CDR3: CASSRGTGTDTQYF. DNA for the CDR3: TGTGCCAGCAGCCGTGGGACGGGCACAGATACGCAGTATTTT. Full variable domain (rest looked up from reference TRBV11-2 and TRBJ2-3): EAGVAQSPRYKIIEKRQSVAFWCNPISGHATLYWYQQILGQGPKLLIQFQNNGVVDDSQLPKDRFSAERLKGVDSTLKIQPAKLEDSAVYLCASSRGTGTDTQYFGPGTRLTVL.

The sample holds a few counts of this clonotype. The V gene is TRBV5-1, the J gene TRBJ2-5; tentative D call: TRBD2 (5 bases). This CDR3 comprises 14 residues. Germline loops: CDR1 SGHRS, CDR2 YFSETQ. V shed 0 bases and J shed 2 bases, with 8 bases lying between them. The CDR3 loop reads CASSLDAGQETQYF. CDR3 sequence (DNA): TGCGCCAGCAGCTTGGATGCGGGTCAAGAGACCCAGTACTTC. The full variable domain, rest sourced from reference TRBV5-1 and TRBJ2-5, is KAGVTQTPRYLIKTRGQQVTLSCSPISGHRSVSWYQQTPGQGLQFLFEYFSETQRNKGNFPGRFSGRQFSNSRSEMNVSTLELGDSALYLCASSLDAGQETQYFGPGTRLLVL.

The genes are TRBV20-1 and TRBJ2-5; D unresolved. The V and J ends lost 6 bases and 3 bases respectively, with 20 bases between them. Per germline, CDR1 DFQATT and CDR2 SNEGSKA (reference sequence). The CDR3 runs 15 residues. The CDR3 DNA is TGCAGTGCCGCGAGGACGGGCAATATGGAAGAGACCCAGTACTTC. Protein product: CSAARTGNMEETQYF.

J is TRBJ1-2 and V is TRBV20-1; D gene ambiguous. Germline values: CDR1 DFQATT, CDR2 SNEGSKA (reference sequence). The CDR3 is made up of 13 amino acids. The V and J ends lost 1 base and 2 bases respectively, with 8 bases between them. The chain's CDR3 is CSARGGVNYGYTF. In DNA, the CDR3 is TGCAGTGCTAGAGGAGGAGTGAACTATGGCTACACCTTC.

This clonotype appeared a few times. This chain links TRBV5-1 with TRBJ2-1, with TRBD1 identical over 7 bases. This CDR3 comprises 15 residues. The ends lost 3 bases at V and 1 base at J; junction bases unmatched: 4. Germline V lookup: CDR1 SGHRS, CDR2 YFSETQ. The CDR3 DNA reads TGCGCCAGCAGCTCACAGGGGTGGTCCTACAATGAGCAGTTCTTC. Translation gives CASSSQGWSYNEQFF.

This clonotype appeared once. CDR3 in amino acids: CSVEIKLGGTEAFF. As DNA, the CDR3 is TGCAGCGTTGAAATCAAACTCGGGGGCACTGAAGCTTTCTTT. This rearrangement joins TRBV29-1 to TRBJ1-1; D might be TRBD1 (5 bases). V was clipped by 2 bases and J by 4 bases, with 14 bases between them. CDR3 length equals 14 residues. Germline lookup yields CDR1 SQVTM and CDR2 ANQGSEA.

The CDR3 DNA follows: TGTGCCAGCAGCTTGGGAGCAAAAGAGACCCAGTACTTC. It specifies CASSLGAKETQYF. V usage is TRBV11-2 and J usage is TRBJ2-5; D possibly corresponds to TRBD2 (5 bases). From germline, CDR1 is SGHAT and CDR2 FQNNGV. The V end was cut by 3 bases, the J end by 3 bases, with 8 bases between. The CDR3 sequence is 13 residues long. Full variable domain (missing parts from reference TRBV11-2 and TRBJ2-5): EAGVAQSPRYKIIEKRQSVAFWCNPISGHATLYWYQQILGQGPKLLIQFQNNGVVDDSQLPKDRFSAERLKGVDSTLKIQPAKLEDSAVYLCASSLGAKETQYFGPGTRLLVL.

A remark on this clonotype: At one end, the junction sequence differs from germline, possibly due to a read error. The chain links TRBV5-6 to TRBJ1-4, with a tentative D call TRBD1 (5 bases). This CDR3 comprises 15 residues. The germline V gene encodes CDR1 SGHDT and CDR2 YYEEEE. The CDR3 region has the DNA TGTGCCAGCAGCCTTGGAAGGACAACTAATGAAAAACGGTTTTTT. This translates into CASSLGRTTNEKRFF.

The chain carries TRBV4-2 and TRBJ1-1; unclear D gene. CDR1 is LGHNA, CDR2 YNFKEQ, per germline. The CDR3 totals 14 residues. V lost 0 bases and J lost 6, with 11 bases in between. DNA for the CDR3: TGTGCCAGCAGCCAAGATCTTAGGGCAGCTGAAGCTTTCTTT. Amino acid sequence: CASSQDLRAAEAFF.

V usage is TRBV28 and J usage is TRBJ2-5; 7 bases line up with TRBD1. The length of the CDR3 is 16 residues. The germline V gene encodes CDR1 MDHEN and CDR2 SYDVKM. V trimming: 5 bases; J trimming: 3 bases; junction bases outside the gene matches: 12. CDR3 DNA sequence: TGTGCCAGCAGTCCTACCGGCCGAGGGGGCGAAGAGACCCAGTACTTC. Residues: CASSPTGRGGEETQYF.

The V call is TRBV4-1, the J call TRBJ1-1; D gene unclear. The V end was cut by 3 bases, the J end by 5 bases, with 13 bases between. Germline CDR1 is MGHRA and CDR2 is YSYEKL. The CDR3 sequence is 14 residues long. CDR3 protein: CASSHMGSRTEAFF. The CDR3 bases are TGCGCCAGCAGCCACATGGGGTCTAGGACTGAAGCTTTCTTT.

With regard to this clonotype: The conserved final phenylalanine or tryptophan is absent from the CDR3, which likely points to a read error. This chain uses TRBV7-9 with TRBJ1-2; D gene unclear. Germline CDR1 and CDR2: SEHNR and FQNEAQ (reference sequence). The CDR3 has 15 residues. V gave up 1 base and J gave up 7 bases, with 16 bases separating them. CDR3 DNA: TGTGCCAGCAGCTTAGAAATTAGGGATCCTAGTGGCTACACCTGC. Amino acid sequence: CASSLEIRDPSGYTC.

This chain connects TRBV7-9 to TRBJ2-5; weak D call: TRBD1 (6 bases). V gave up 3 bases and J gave up 5 bases, with 16 bases separating them. Germline-derived CDR1 and CDR2 are SEHNR and FQNEAQ (reference sequence). This CDR3 has 15 residues. CDR3 sequence (DNA): TGTGCCAGCAGCTTTGGAGCAGGGGCTCGGGAGACCCAGTACTTC. This codes for CASSFGAGARETQYF.

V is TRBV7-9 and J is TRBJ1-1, with D uncertain. Germline V gene sequence: CDR1 SEHNR, CDR2 FQNEAQ (reference sequence). This CDR3 is built from 14 residues. Trimming cost V 6 bases and J 1 base, with 12 bases left between them. CDR3 sequence reads: CASRGGLENTEAFF. The CDR3 DNA sequence: TGTGCCAGCAGGGGAGGGCTAGAGAACACTGAAGCTTTCTTT.